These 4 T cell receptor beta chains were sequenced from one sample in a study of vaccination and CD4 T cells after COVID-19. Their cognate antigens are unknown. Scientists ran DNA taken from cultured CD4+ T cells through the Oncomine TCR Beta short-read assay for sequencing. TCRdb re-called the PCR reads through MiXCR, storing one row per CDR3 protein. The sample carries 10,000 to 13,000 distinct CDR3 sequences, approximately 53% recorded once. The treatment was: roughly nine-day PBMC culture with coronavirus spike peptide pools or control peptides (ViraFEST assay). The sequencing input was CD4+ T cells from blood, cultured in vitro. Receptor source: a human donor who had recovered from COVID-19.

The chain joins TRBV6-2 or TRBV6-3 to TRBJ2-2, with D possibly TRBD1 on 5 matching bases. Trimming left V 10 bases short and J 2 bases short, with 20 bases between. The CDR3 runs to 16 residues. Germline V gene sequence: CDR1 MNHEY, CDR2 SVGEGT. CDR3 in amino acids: CATTGYLPGNTGELFF. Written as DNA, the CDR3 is TGTGCCACCACAGGTTACCTTCCCGGAAACACCGGGGAGCTGTTTTTT.

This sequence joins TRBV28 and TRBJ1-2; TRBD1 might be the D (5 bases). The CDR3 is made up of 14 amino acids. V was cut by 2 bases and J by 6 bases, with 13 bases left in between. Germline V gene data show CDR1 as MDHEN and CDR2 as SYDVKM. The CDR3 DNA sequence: TGTGCCAGCAGTTTAAACCCAGGGATAAATGGCTACACCTTC. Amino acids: CASSLNPGINGYTF.

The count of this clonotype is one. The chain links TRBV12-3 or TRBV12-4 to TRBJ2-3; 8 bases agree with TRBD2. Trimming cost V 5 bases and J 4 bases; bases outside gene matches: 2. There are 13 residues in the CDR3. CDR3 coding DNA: TGTGCCAGCAGTGGACTAGCCCCAGATACGCAGTATTTT. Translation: CASSGLAPDTQYF.

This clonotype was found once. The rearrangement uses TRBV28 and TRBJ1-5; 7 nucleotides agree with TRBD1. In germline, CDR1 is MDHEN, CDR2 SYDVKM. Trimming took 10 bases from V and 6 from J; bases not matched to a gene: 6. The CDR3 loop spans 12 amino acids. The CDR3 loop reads CAIQGDLQPQHF. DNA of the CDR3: TGTGCCATCCAGGGGGACCTTCAGCCCCAGCATTTT. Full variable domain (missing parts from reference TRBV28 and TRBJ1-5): DVKVTQSSRYLVKRTGEKVFLECVQDMDHENMFWYRQDPGLGLRLIYFSYDVKMKEKGDIPEGYSVSREKKERFSLILESASTNQTSMYLCAIQGDLQPQHFGDGTRLSIL.